These 20 T cell receptor beta chains were all obtained from the same sample, sequenced in a study of T cell changes during pregnancy in multiple sclerosis. Here immunoSEQ multiplex PCR was the method, and the copy in TCRdb shows in-frame clones only, minus some. The table shows around 40,000 clones, with about 90% occurring only once. Sample: CD8+ T cells from peripheral blood mononuclear cells, taken before pregnancy. The receptors come from a female donor with multiple sclerosis, enrolled in a pregnancy study.

The chain carries TRBV28 and TRBJ2-2, with TRBD1 as a possible D gene (6 bases). The CDR3 runs 16 residues. V was trimmed by 5 bases and J by 10 bases, leaving 23 bases between them. In germline, CDR1 is MDHEN, CDR2 SYDVKM. CDR3 sequence: CASSNIQGTLHEELFF. CDR3 bases: TGTGCCAGCAGTAACATCCAGGGGACGCTCCATGAGGAGCTGTTTTTT. Variable domain in full (rest from reference TRBV28 and TRBJ2-2): DVKVTQSSRYLVKRTGEKVFLECVQDMDHENMFWYRQDPGLGLRLIYFSYDVKMKEKGDIPEGYSVSREKKERFSLILESASTNQTSMYLCASSNIQGTLHEELFFGEGSRLTVL.

The chain uses TRBV28 and TRBJ1-4; 8 bases match TRBD1. The trim removed 5 bases at V and 8 bases at J, leaving 1 base unmatched. Germline assignment: CDR1 MDHEN and CDR2 SYDVKM. This CDR3 has 12 residues. DNA for the CDR3: TGTGCCAGCAGTCCAGGGGGCGAAAAACTGTTTTTT. Its translation is CASSPGGEKLFF.

The V call is TRBV19, the J call TRBJ2-1, with D uncertain. V lost 7 bases, J lost 0 bases, and 10 bases lay in between. Germline assignment: CDR1 LNHDA and CDR2 SQIVND (reference sequence). The CDR3 has 14 amino acids. CDR3 protein: CASKWSSSYNEQFF. The DNA of the CDR3 is TGTGCCAGTAAATGGTCCAGCTCCTACAATGAGCAGTTCTTC.

The chain couples TRBV9 to TRBJ1-1, with 8 bases identical to TRBD1. The CDR3 contains 14 residues. From germline, CDR1 is SGDLS and CDR2 YYNGEE. The V segment lost 10 bases and the J segment 0 bases; nucleotides outside the gene matches: 8. The DNA for the CDR3 is TGTGCCCCCTACCCGACAGGGGTGAACACTGAAGCTTTCTTT. Translation: CAPYPTGVNTEAFF.

The V gene is TRBV6-1, the J gene TRBJ2-7; 9 bases agree with TRBD2. Losses at the gene ends were 3 bases for V and 0 bases for J; bases not matched to a gene: 6. From germline, CDR1 is MNHNS and CDR2 SASEGT. The CDR3 length is 16 residues. CDR3 bases: TGTGCCAGCAGTGAGGGTAGCGGGAGTGGCTCCTACGAGCAGTACTTC. It is translated as CASSEGSGSGSYEQYF.

The genes are TRBV27 and TRBJ2-3; TRBD2 might be the D (7 bases). The CDR3 runs to 13 residues. Trimming removed 2 bases at V and 5 bases at J, with 8 bases between. Germline CDR1 reads MNHEY; CDR2 reads SMNVEV (reference sequence). DNA for the CDR3: TGTGCCAGCAGTTTAAGGGGGGGAGATACGCAGTATTTT. It translates to CASSLRGGDTQYF.

The gene calls are TRBV7-8 and TRBJ2-7, with 10 bases that match TRBD1. Germline-derived CDR1 and CDR2 are SGHVS and FQNEAQ. This CDR3 comprises 15 residues. The V gene end was trimmed by 3 bases and the J gene end by 5 bases; junction bases not matched to a gene: 7. The CDR3 coding sequence is TGTGCCAGCAGCTTTGGACAGGGGGAGAGAAACGAGCAGTACTTC. Translating gives CASSFGQGERNEQYF.

The chain has TRBV27 and TRBJ1-1; TRBD1 might be the D (5 bases). Per the germline V gene, CDR1 is MNHEY and CDR2 is SMNVEV (reference sequence). Trimming removed 1 base at V and 5 bases at J, with 11 bases between. CDR3 length: 14 residues. In DNA form, the CDR3 reads TGTGCCAGCAGTTTATTTGGGGGGTGGACTGAAGCTTTCTTT. Its protein is CASSLFGGWTEAFF.

The chain uses TRBV9 and TRBJ2-7; 9 bases line up with TRBD1. Germline CDR1 is SGDLS and CDR2 is YYNGEE. CDR3 length: 14 amino acids. The junction had 4 bases not matched to a gene; V was cut back by 3 bases and J by 3 bases. The CDR3 coding sequence is TGTGCCAGCAGCGGGGGACAGGGAAACTACGAGCAGTACTTC. It translates to CASSGGQGNYEQYF.

The chain carries TRBV9 and TRBJ1-1; TRBD1 aligns across 11 bases. Germline V lookup: CDR1 SGDLS, CDR2 YYNGEE. Trimming took 4 bases from V and 5 from J; bases not matched to a gene: 10. The CDR3 sequence is 16 residues long. CDR3 amino acids: CASSPRTGGSVTEAFF. In nucleotides, the CDR3 is TGTGCCAGCAGCCCGAGGACAGGGGGCTCGGTAACTGAAGCTTTCTTT.

The J gene is TRBJ1-5, the V gene TRBV5-6; D is unclear. Germline CDR1 and CDR2: SGHDT and YYEEEE. Trimming left V 0 bases short and J 0 bases short, with 10 bases between. CDR3 size: 16 residues. The CDR3, as DNA: TGTGCCAGCAGCTTGGCCAAGGCGGGTAGCAATCAGCCCCAGCATTTT. Amino acids: CASSLAKAGSNQPQHF.

The chain is built from TRBV6-5 and TRBJ2-1; D is possibly TRBD2 (7 bases). Deletions cut 2 bases from V and 12 bases from J, with 17 bases between. Germline V lookup: CDR1 MNHEY, CDR2 SVGAGI. The CDR3 is made up of 14 amino acids. Here the CDR3 DNA reads TGTGCCAGCAGTTACGCGGAGGGGGACTATGGGCAGTTCTTC. Its translation: CASSYAEGDYGQFF.

This rearrangement joins TRBV9 to TRBJ2-3; D gene ambiguous. Germline CDR1 SGDLS, CDR2 YYNGEE. Trimming left V 0 bases short and J 0 bases short, with 11 bases between. CDR3 length: 16 residues. CDR3 in DNA: TGTGCCAGCAGCGTAGGGTCCCAGACTAGCACAGATACGCAGTATTTT. It encodes CASSVGSQTSTDTQYF.

This chain connects TRBV2 to TRBJ1-2; D gene uncertain. CDR1 is SNHLY and CDR2 is FYNNEI in the germline V gene. The CDR3 has 13 amino acids. Trimming shortened V by 6 bases and J by 0 bases, and 8 bases separated the two germline ends. CDR3 loop: CASSGRANYGYTF. For the CDR3, the DNA is TGTGCCAGCAGCGGCCGGGCTAACTATGGCTACACCTTC.

The genes are TRBV4-1 and TRBJ1-4; 7 nucleotides match TRBD1. Germline CDR1 and CDR2: MGHRA and YSYEKL. The CDR3 length is 16 residues. Trimming removed 0 bases from V and 3 bases from J; junction bases left unmatched: 4. The CDR3 sequence: CASSQEQGPPNEKLFF. The CDR3 DNA reads TGCGCCAGCAGCCAAGAACAGGGGCCTCCTAATGAAAAACTGTTTTTT.

V is TRBV5-1 and J is TRBJ2-3; D not resolved. Germline V gene sequence: CDR1 SGHRS, CDR2 YFSETQ. CDR3 size: 14 residues. With 1 base removed from V and 6 bases from J, the gap between germline ends came to 12 bases. CDR3 sequence (DNA): TGCGCCAGCAGCTTGTTCCCTTCCCGGGATACGCAGTATTTT. Translation gives CASSLFPSRDTQYF. Full variable domain (missing parts from reference TRBV5-1 and TRBJ2-3): KAGVTQTPRYLIKTRGQQVTLSCSPISGHRSVSWYQQTPGQGLQFLFEYFSETQRNKGNFPGRFSGRQFSNSRSEMNVSTLELGDSALYLCASSLFPSRDTQYFGPGTRLTVL.

The V and J genes are TRBV29-1 and TRBJ2-1; TRBD1 agrees at 10 bases. Looked up from germline, CDR1 is SQVTM and CDR2 is ANQGSEA. V lost 8 bases to trimming and J lost 5 bases; unmatched junction nucleotides: 9. This CDR3 is built from 14 residues. The CDR3 here is CSSALGTGDNEQFF. In DNA, the CDR3 is TGCAGCTCTGCCCTCGGGACAGGGGACAATGAGCAGTTCTTC.

The chain carries TRBV6-6 and TRBJ1-6; the match to TRBD1 covers 7 bases. The CDR3 is made up of 16 amino acids. The ends lost 2 bases at V and 7 bases at J; junction bases unmatched: 8. Germline lookup yields CDR1 MNHNY and CDR2 SVGAGI (reference sequence). The CDR3 DNA sequence: TGTGCCAGCAGTTACCTCCGACAGGGAGGAAATTCACCCCTCCACTTT. Translation gives CASSYLRQGGNSPLHF.

The chain has TRBV27 and TRBJ1-1; D is ambiguous. The CDR3 has 15 residues. The germline CDR1 and CDR2 sequences are MNHEY and SMNVEV (reference sequence). Trimming shortened V by 4 bases and J by 5 bases, and 17 bases separated the two germline ends. This CDR3 is CASSYSPNYRTEAFF. The CDR3 DNA sequence: TGTGCCAGCAGTTACTCCCCAAATTACCGAACTGAAGCTTTCTTT.

The CDR3 sequence: CASSLGTGTYEQYF. The CDR3 DNA reads TGTGCCAGCAGCTTAGGTACGGGTACCTACGAGCAGTACTTC. The chain joins TRBV13 to TRBJ2-7; D gene unclear. CDR3 length: 14 residues. Per germline, CDR1 PRHDT and CDR2 FYEKMQ (reference sequence). Trimming took 0 bases from V and 2 from J, leaving 8 bases between them.